In its sample, the clone carrying this T cell receptor (beta chain) was seen a few times. The V end was cut by 2 bases, the J end by 6 bases, with 8 bases between. Germline V gene data show CDR1 as KGHSH and CDR2 as LQKENI. This CDR3 region has 13 residues. The sequenced template was cDNA made from the entire isolated RNA. Produced via immunoSEQ multiplex PCR; TCRdb's table is partial and in-frame only. Counted here are 900,000 or so clones, around a sixth occurring once; the ten biggest clones make up 0.023%. This specimen comes from a study of beta chain features in type 1 diabetes. The gene calls are TRBV18 and TRBJ1-3; TRBD1 might be the D (6 bases). The source of this sequence is a woman aged 18 to 35 in good health. The sample consisted of naive CD4+ T cells from blood. The CDR3 here is CASSPSGANTIYF. In DNA form, the CDR3 reads TGTGCCAGCTCACCATCAGGGGCAAACACCATATATTTT.